The next 12 T cell receptor beta chains were all read from a single sample in a study of blood T cell repertoires in COVID-19. The table came from immunoSEQ multiplex PCR; TCRdb's copy has only in-frame clones and leaves some out. The sample includes more than 80,000 clones, about 88% of them seen just once. The material sequenced was peripheral blood. These receptor sequences come from an elderly man with acute or convalescent COVID-19.

The chain is built from TRBV4-3 and TRBJ2-5, with a weak D call TRBD2 (6 bases). Germline CDR1 reads LGHNA; CDR2 reads YSLEER. CDR3 length equals 13 residues. V lost 4 bases and J lost 7, with 13 bases in between. The CDR3, as DNA: TGCGCCAGCAGCCTTCTTGACGGGGGGACCCAGTACTTC. Translating gives CASSLLDGGTQYF.

The V gene is TRBV11-2, the J gene TRBJ2-3, with 8 bases identical to TRBD1. J lost 2 bases, V lost 5 bases, and 12 bases had no gene match. The V gene's germline CDR1 is SGHAT and CDR2 FQNNGV. The CDR3 is 17 amino acids. The CDR3 here is CASSPRRDRLITDTQYF. CDR3 DNA sequence: TGTGCCAGCAGCCCTCGAAGGGACAGGCTTATCACAGATACGCAGTATTTT.

The genes are TRBV19 and TRBJ1-4; 8 bases are shared with TRBD1. The germline gives CDR1 LNHDA, CDR2 SQIVND (reference sequence). This CDR3 is 14 amino acids long. The V gene end was trimmed by 3 bases and the J gene end by 8 bases; junction bases not matched to a gene: 5. The CDR3 nucleotides read TGTGCCAGTAGTATGGACAGGGTGGGCGAAAAACTGTTTTTT. Encoded protein: CASSMDRVGEKLFF. Using reference TRBV19 and TRBJ1-4 for the parts outside the CDR3, the full variable domain is DGGITQSPKYLFRKEGQNVTLSCEQNLNHDAMYWYRQDPGQGLRLIYYSQIVNDFQKGDIAEGYSVSREKKESFPLTVTSAQKNPTAFYLCASSMDRVGEKLFFGSGTQLSVL.

V usage is TRBV15 and J usage is TRBJ2-1, with 9 nucleotides matching TRBD1. V was clipped by 4 bases and J by 9 bases; unmatched bases: 10. CDR1 is LNHNV and CDR2 is YYDKDF in the germline V gene (reference sequence). This CDR3 comprises 15 residues. The DNA for the CDR3 is TGTGCCACCAGCATACCGGGACAGGGTTCCCCTGAGCAGTTCTTC. It is translated as CATSIPGQGSPEQFF. The whole variable domain, filled in from reference TRBV15 and TRBJ2-1, reads DAMVIQNPRYQVTQFGKPVTLSCSQTLNHNVMYWYQQKSSQAPKLLFHYYDKDFNNEADTPDNFQSRRPNTSFCFLDIRSPGLGDTAMYLCATSIPGQGSPEQFFGPGTRLTVL.

The rearrangement links TRBV30 to TRBJ1-6, with TRBD1 as a possible D gene (6 bases). The V gene lost 3 bases and the J gene lost 7 bases, with 7 bases spanning the gap. The CDR3 covers 12 residues. Germline V gives CDR1 GTSNPN, CDR2 SVGIG (reference sequence). For the CDR3, the DNA is TGTGCCTGGAGCCAGGGGAATTCACCCCTCCACTTT. Its translation: CAWSQGNSPLHF.

J is TRBJ1-6 and V is TRBV14; D remains unclear. The V end was cut by 0 bases, the J end by 13 bases, with 10 bases between. The CDR3 spans 13 residues. Germline CDR1 reads SGHDN; CDR2 reads FVKESK. The CDR3 DNA reads as TGTGCCAGCAGCCAAGATTTGAGGGATCCCCTCCACTTT. Translating gives CASSQDLRDPLHF.

The chain has TRBV28 and TRBJ1-1, with TRBD1 matching 10 bases. CDR3 length equals 15 residues. CDR1 is MDHEN and CDR2 is SYDVKM in the germline V gene. V shed 4 bases and J 7 bases; nucleotides not matched to a gene: 9. CDR3 sequence: CASSSWGQGTDEAFF. For the CDR3, the DNA is TGTGCCAGCAGTTCCTGGGGACAGGGGACAGATGAAGCTTTCTTT.

This clone was observed a single time. The chain employs TRBV5-4 and TRBJ2-7; perhaps TRBD1 as D (6 bases). V was cut by 0 bases and J by 6 bases, with 10 bases left in between. Germline lookup yields CDR1 SGHNT and CDR2 YYREEE (reference sequence). This CDR3 region has 13 residues. Here the CDR3 DNA reads TGTGCCAGCAGCTTGGGGACAGACATCGAGCAGTACTTC. This gives the protein CASSLGTDIEQYF. Full variable domain (remainder filled in from reference TRBV5-4 and TRBJ2-7): ETGVTQSPTHLIKTRGQQVTLRCSSQSGHNTVSWYQQALGQGPQFIFQYYREEENGRGNFPPRFSGLQFPNYSSELNVNALELDDSALYLCASSLGTDIEQYFGPGTRLTVT.

The chain employs TRBV24-1 and TRBJ2-3; TRBD2 aligns across 7 bases. CDR1 and CDR2 from the germline V gene are KGHDR and SFDVKD. The CDR3 spans 17 residues. Trimming at V came to 3 bases and at J to 0 bases, leaving 8 bases not matched to a gene. The CDR3 DNA reads as TGTGCCACCAGTGATGCCGGGACGGGACTAAGCACAGATACGCAGTATTTT. This codes for CATSDAGTGLSTDTQYF.

The chain couples TRBV30 to TRBJ2-7, with TRBD1 matching 10 bases. Germline CDR1 is GTSNPN and CDR2 is SVGIG (reference sequence). The length of the CDR3 is 15 residues. The junction had 4 bases not matched to a gene; V was cut back by 0 bases and J by 2 bases. CDR3 DNA: TGTGCCTGGAGTGTAGTTGGGACAGGGGCCTACGAGCAGTACTTC. It is translated as CAWSVVGTGAYEQYF.

The genes are TRBV25-1 and TRBJ2-4; D possibly corresponds to TRBD2 (6 bases). This CDR3 has 15 residues. V was clipped by 4 bases and J by 4 bases, with 14 bases between them. Germline V gene lookup returns CDR1 MGHDK and CDR2 SYGVNS. This CDR3 is CASSGRDLMKNIQYF. The CDR3 DNA reads as TGTGCCAGCAGTGGCCGGGACTTAATGAAAAACATTCAGTACTTC. Using reference TRBV25-1 and TRBJ2-4 for the parts outside the CDR3, the full variable domain is EADIYQTPRYLVIGTGKKITLECSQTMGHDKMYWYQQDPGMELHLIHYSYGVNSTEKGDLSSESTVSRIRTEHFPLTLESARPSHTSQYLCASSGRDLMKNIQYFGAGTRLSVL.

The rearrangement uses TRBV5-4 and TRBJ1-6; 10 bases are shared with TRBD1. V lost 0 bases and J lost 7; bases outside the gene matches: 4. This CDR3 has 16 residues. CDR1 is SGHNT, CDR2 YYREEE, per germline (reference sequence). Written as DNA, the CDR3 is TGTGCCAGCAGCTTGGGGACAGGGGGTCTAAATTCACCCCTCCACTTT. Its protein is CASSLGTGGLNSPLHF. Full variable domain (missing parts from reference TRBV5-4 and TRBJ1-6): ETGVTQSPTHLIKTRGQQVTLRCSSQSGHNTVSWYQQALGQGPQFIFQYYREEENGRGNFPPRFSGLQFPNYSSELNVNALELDDSALYLCASSLGTGGLNSPLHFGNGTRLTVT.